The 19 T cell receptor beta chains in this list originate from one sample, sequenced in a study of T cell responses to AZD1222 COVID-19 vaccine (dated by TCRdb to the early 2020s). The method behind the library was the immunoSEQ multiplex PCR assay. TCRdb's version of the immuneACCESS table is confined to in-frame rearrangements and falls short of the full clone set. An unresolved V gene accounts for under half of the shortfall where checked; the remainder is of unknown origin. The sample table shows around 150,000 clones, and approximately 91% are seen once. Around 2.1% of the sample goes to the ten largest clones. The sample's time point label, decoded: about 28 days (+/-7) after the second vaccine dose. The sequenced sample was peripheral blood, obtained 28 days after the second AZD1222 dose. The receptors shown here come from an adult who received the AZD1222 COVID-19 vaccine.

This rearrangement joins TRBV7-2 to TRBJ1-4; maybe TRBD1 (5 bases). Germline CDR1 is SGHTA and CDR2 is FQGNSA. V lost 4 bases and J 0 bases, leaving 15 bases between the germline ends. The length of the CDR3 is 17 residues. CDR3 nucleotide sequence: TGTGCCAGCAGCTGGAGGGGAGTCCTAGCAACTAATGAAAAACTGTTTTTT. Protein product: CASSWRGVLATNEKLFF.

This chain links TRBV6-4 with TRBJ2-2; D not resolved. The CDR3 extends over 14 amino acids. Germline loops: CDR1 MRHNA, CDR2 SNTAGT. Between the trimmed V and J ends, which lost 4 bases and 0 bases, there was a span of 6 bases. The DNA for the CDR3 is TGTGCCAGCAGTGGGACCACGAACACCGGGGAGCTGTTTTTT. Translation gives CASSGTTNTGELFF.

This clone appeared a single time. The J gene is TRBJ2-1, the V gene TRBV5-1, with TRBD1 as a possible D gene (6 bases). Trimming left V 0 bases short and J 3 bases short, with 13 bases between. CDR3 length equals 16 residues. Looked up from germline, CDR1 is SGHRS and CDR2 is YFSETQ. The CDR3 protein is CASSLVVTGNYNEQFF. The CDR3 nucleotides read TGCGCCAGCAGCTTGGTTGTAACAGGGAACTACAATGAGCAGTTCTTC.

The chain combines TRBV11-2 with TRBJ1-6; TRBD1 matches 7 bases. The CDR3 has 15 residues. J gave up 6 bases and V 4 bases, and 6 bases lay outside the gene matches. The V gene's germline CDR1 is SGHAT and CDR2 FQNNGV. The CDR3 spells CASSSQGGGNSPLHF. CDR3 sequence (DNA): TGTGCCAGCAGCTCCCAGGGGGGAGGTAATTCACCCCTCCACTTT.

The chain combines TRBV27 with TRBJ1-2; TRBD1 matches at 8 bases. After removal of 6 bases from V and 3 bases from J, the junction contained 9 bases not matched to a gene. CDR1 is MNHEY, CDR2 SMNVEV, per germline (reference sequence). The CDR3 totals 15 residues. CDR3 nucleotide sequence: TGTGCCAGCAGGCGGACAGGGCCCTTGGACTATGGCTACACCTTC. Protein sequence: CASRRTGPLDYGYTF.

The rearrangement links TRBV19 to TRBJ1-5; maybe TRBD1 (5 bases). The CDR3 has 14 amino acids. Germline-derived CDR1 and CDR2 are LNHDA and SQIVND (reference sequence). Trimming cost V 3 bases and J 4 bases, with 10 bases left between them. CDR3 DNA: TGTGCCAGTAGTATCGGGGAGGGGAATCAGCCCCAGCATTTT. This encodes CASSIGEGNQPQHF.

The chain recombines TRBV19 with TRBJ1-2; D is perhaps TRBD1 (5 bases). Germline CDR1 LNHDA, CDR2 SQIVND (reference sequence). Trimming pared 3 bases from V and 4 bases from J, leaving 12 bases between. The CDR3 is 14 residues long. This chain's CDR3 is CASSIRPGPYGYTF. In DNA, the CDR3 is TGTGCCAGTAGTATTCGCCCGGGGCCCTATGGCTACACCTTC.

This rearrangement joins TRBV7-9 to TRBJ2-1; the match to TRBD2 covers 15 bases. The CDR3 spans 16 residues. With 7 bases clipped from V and 6 bases from J, the junction kept 7 bases outside the gene matches. The germline V gene encodes CDR1 SEHNR and CDR2 FQNEAQ (reference sequence). The CDR3 loop reads CASMVVGLAGGNEQFF. As DNA, the CDR3 is TGTGCCAGCATGGTTGTGGGACTAGCGGGAGGCAATGAGCAGTTCTTC.

The rearrangement joins TRBV5-3 to TRBJ2-5, with unresolved D. TRBV5-3 belongs to the ORF category, with a function that is uncertain. This CDR3 region has 17 residues. V was pared by 4 bases and J by 1 base, with 20 bases between. The CDR3, as DNA: TGTGCCAGAAGCCTGATCGTGGTTGAGGAAGGCCAAGAGACCCAGTACTTC. It specifies CARSLIVVEEGQETQYF.

The rearrangement joins TRBV2 to TRBJ1-2, with TRBD1 matching over 7 bases. CDR1 SNHLY and CDR2 FYNNEI come from the germline V gene. The V gene end was trimmed by 5 bases and the J gene end by 3 bases; junction bases not matched to a gene: 9. The CDR3 has 15 residues. The CDR3 protein is CASSRETGRHYGYTF. CDR3 in DNA: TGTGCCAGCAGTAGAGAGACAGGGCGTCACTATGGCTACACCTTC.

This clone was detected only a few times. The gene calls are TRBV10-2 and TRBJ2-7; tentative D call: TRBD1 (6 bases). Germline-derived CDR1 and CDR2 are WSHSY and SAAADI. V was clipped by 4 bases and J by 2 bases, with 12 bases between them. CDR3 length: 14 amino acids. The CDR3 here is CASSASQGTYEQYF. Written as DNA, the CDR3 is TGCGCCAGCAGTGCGTCACAGGGTACCTACGAGCAGTACTTC.

This chain links TRBV5-1 with TRBJ1-6, with 9 nucleotides matching TRBD1. There are 17 residues in the CDR3. The trim removed 0 bases at V and 0 bases at J, leaving 1 base unmatched. Germline CDR1 is SGHRS and CDR2 is YFSETQ. The CDR3 sequence: CASSLAGQGSYNSPLHF. DNA for the CDR3: TGCGCCAGCAGCTTGGCGGGACAGGGCTCCTATAATTCACCCCTCCACTTT.

The chain carries TRBV5-1 and TRBJ2-2, with a tentative D call TRBD2 (5 bases). The CDR3 totals 15 residues. CDR1 is SGHRS and CDR2 is YFSETQ in the germline V gene. V was trimmed by 2 bases and J by 4 bases, leaving 12 bases between them. This CDR3 reads CASSFYGRGTGELFF. The CDR3 nucleotides are TGCGCCAGCAGCTTTTACGGCCGGGGCACCGGGGAGCTGTTTTTT.

CDR3 DNA sequence: TGCGCCAGCTCGCCAGGGGGTTTTGATTCACCCCTCCACTTT. This encodes CASSPGGFDSPLHF. The rearrangement uses TRBV10-1 and TRBJ1-6; 7 bases fit TRBD1. CDR3 length: 14 residues. Trimming removed 8 bases from V and 8 bases from J; junction bases left unmatched: 9. CDR1 is WNHNN and CDR2 is SYGVQD in the germline V gene (reference sequence).

The sample holds a few counts of this clone. The chain uses TRBV4-1 and TRBJ1-6; TRBD1 aligns across 8 bases. Germline V lookup: CDR1 MGHRA, CDR2 YSYEKL. The V and J ends lost 3 bases and 1 base, in that order; junction bases with no gene match: 5. The CDR3 extends over 17 amino acids. CDR3 sequence: CASSHRDRRSYNSPLHF. The CDR3 DNA reads TGCGCCAGCAGCCACCGGGACAGGAGGTCCTATAATTCACCCCTCCACTTT.

V and J are TRBV7-2 and TRBJ2-5; D possibly corresponds to TRBD2 (6 bases). CDR1 SGHTA and CDR2 FQGNSA come from the germline V gene. The V end lost 5 bases, the J end lost 4 bases, and 14 bases lay between the germline ends. The CDR3 length is 14 residues. In DNA form, the CDR3 reads TGTGCCAGCAGCCTAGGGGCGGGGCCAGAGACCCAGTACTTC. Encoded protein: CASSLGAGPETQYF.

The genes are TRBV9 and TRBJ2-3; D not certain. This CDR3 is 14 amino acids long. Germline-derived CDR1 and CDR2 are SGDLS and YYNGEE. Trimming took off 0 bases at V and 2 bases at J, with 7 bases between the two ends. CDR3 in DNA: TGTGCCAGCAGCGTAGCTCTTTACACAGATACGCAGTATTTT. Residues: CASSVALYTDTQYF.

This sequence joins TRBV7-9 and TRBJ1-2; tentatively, D is TRBD1 (6 bases). V was trimmed by 2 bases and J by 3 bases, leaving 10 bases between them. CDR3 length: 14 amino acids. The germline V gene encodes CDR1 SEHNR and CDR2 FQNEAQ (reference sequence). The CDR3 nucleotides are TGTGCCAGCAGCTTACCCAGGGGAGACTATGGCTACACCTTC. It specifies CASSLPRGDYGYTF.

This clone was recorded a few times. The chain links TRBV6-1 to TRBJ2-7, with 8 bases aligning to TRBD2. Germline assignment: CDR1 MNHNS and CDR2 SASEGT. The CDR3 extends over 15 amino acids. Trimming cost V 2 bases and J 0 bases; bases outside gene matches: 3. In DNA form, the CDR3 reads TGTGCCAGCAGTGAAATAGCGGGAAGCTCCTACGAGCAGTACTTC. The encoded protein is CASSEIAGSSYEQYF.